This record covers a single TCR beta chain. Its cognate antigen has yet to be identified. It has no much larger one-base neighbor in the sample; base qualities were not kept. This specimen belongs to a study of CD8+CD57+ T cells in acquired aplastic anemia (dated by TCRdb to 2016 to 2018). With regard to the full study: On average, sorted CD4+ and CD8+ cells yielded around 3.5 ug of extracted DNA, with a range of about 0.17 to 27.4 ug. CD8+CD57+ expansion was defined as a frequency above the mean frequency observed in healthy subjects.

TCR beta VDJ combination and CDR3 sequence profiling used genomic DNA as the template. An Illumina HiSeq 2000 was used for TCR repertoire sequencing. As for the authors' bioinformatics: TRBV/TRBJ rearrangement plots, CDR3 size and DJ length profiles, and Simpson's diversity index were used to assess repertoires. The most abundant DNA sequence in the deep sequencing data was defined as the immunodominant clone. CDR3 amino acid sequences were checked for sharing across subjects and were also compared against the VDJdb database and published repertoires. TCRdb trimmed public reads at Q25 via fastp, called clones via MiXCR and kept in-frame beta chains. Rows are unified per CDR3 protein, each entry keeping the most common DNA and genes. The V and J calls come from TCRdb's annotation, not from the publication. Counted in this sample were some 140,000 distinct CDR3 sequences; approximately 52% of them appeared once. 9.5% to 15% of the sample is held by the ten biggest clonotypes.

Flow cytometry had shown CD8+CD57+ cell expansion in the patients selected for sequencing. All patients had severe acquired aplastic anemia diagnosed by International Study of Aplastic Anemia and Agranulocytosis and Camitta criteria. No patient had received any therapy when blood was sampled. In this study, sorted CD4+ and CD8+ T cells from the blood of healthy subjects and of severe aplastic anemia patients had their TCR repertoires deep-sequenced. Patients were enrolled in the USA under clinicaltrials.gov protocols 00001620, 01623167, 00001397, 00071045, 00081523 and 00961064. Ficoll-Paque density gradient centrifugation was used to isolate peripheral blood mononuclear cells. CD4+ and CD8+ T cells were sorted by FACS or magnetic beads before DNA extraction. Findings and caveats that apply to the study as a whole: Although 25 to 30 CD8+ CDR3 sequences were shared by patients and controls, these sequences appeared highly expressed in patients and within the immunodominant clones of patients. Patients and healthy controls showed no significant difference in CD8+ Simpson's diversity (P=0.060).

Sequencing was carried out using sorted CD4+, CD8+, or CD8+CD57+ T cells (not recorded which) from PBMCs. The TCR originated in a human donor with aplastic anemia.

The nucleotide sequence reads as follows: TGCGCCAGCAGCTTGACCCTCGGGGGGGTCGAAGAGACCCAGTACTTC. Its coded protein is CASSLTLGGVEETQYF. This receptor chain uses TRBV5-1 and TRBJ2-5; the junction holds 8 bases that match TRBD2. Trimming removed 1 base from V and 3 bases from J; the gene matches leave 8 bases unexplained. Looking up the germline V gene yields CDR1 SGHRS and CDR2 YFSETQ. Including cysteine and phenylalanine, the CDR3 has 16 amino acids. Only the CDR3 region is kept as DNA, spanning 48 bases read in frame from base 1.